The present T cell receptor (beta chain) was sequenced within a study of CD8 T cells in Susac syndrome (dated by TCRdb to about 2019). With regard to the full study: Of the Susac syndrome patients who were sequenced, more than five had clinically active disease and about eight were in clinical remission. Susac syndrome patients were therapy-naive, on corticosteroids (some also receiving IVIg), or on IVIg alone at blood withdrawal. Repertoire sequencing was used to test whether CD8+ T cell activation and differentiation in Susac syndrome was antigen driven. Overall study outcomes, separate from this receptor: The TCR sequencing and HLA analysis was acknowledged to have included a relatively small number of individuals. In patients with Susac syndrome, the CD4+ T cell repertoire showed no detectable clonal expansion.

A word on this clonotype: The clone's antigen remains unknown. Qualities for individual bases were not recorded, and no much larger clone is one base off.

RNA was extracted using the RNeasy kit, and about 0.5 to 1 ug of the RNA was reverse transcribed with random hexamers. The immunoSEQ multiplex PCR assay, which covers 54 Vbeta and 13 Jbeta segments, was used to amplify TCR beta CDR3 regions. PCR amplification bias was corrected by using a synthetic template baseline for primer optimization and computational correction. As for the authors' bioinformatics: Reads were assigned to V, D and J genes according to IMGT and analyzed in immunoSEQ Analyzer, with only productive sequences retained. Clonality was calculated as one minus the Shannon entropy normalized by log2 of the number of productive unique sequences. For each patient and control, public and private clones were evaluated within the 100 most prevalent clones. A clone was defined as Susac-specific if it was absent from the healthy and MS cohorts, from 1052 published viral clones and from other ImmuneACCESS disease sequences. Using fastp trimming at Q25 and MiXCR clonotype assembly, TCRdb reanalyzed the public sequencing data and kept in-frame beta chains. Each record represents a unique CDR3 protein, reported with the most common genes and DNA among its rows. The V and J calls come from TCRdb's annotation, not from the publication. This sample holds 150,000 to 200,000 distinct CDR3 sequences; roughly 95% were observed only once. The top ten constitute more than 0.08% of the sample.

From cysteine to phenylalanine, the CDR3 is 16 amino acids long. Only the CDR3 DNA stays, 48 bases, in frame from base 1. V gives up 6 bases and J gives up 7 bases, and the segment between their germline ends measures 19 bases. From a lookup of the germline V gene (reference sequence), CDR1 and CDR2 are MNHEY and SMNVEV. Peripheral blood CD8+ and CD4+ T cells from healthy donors, Susac syndrome patients and multiple sclerosis patients were profiled by high-throughput TCR beta sequencing. The Susac syndrome patients fulfilled recently defined diagnostic criteria for either definite or probable disease. Bulk CD8+ and CD4+ T cells were purified by magnetic negative isolation, while CD8+ TEMRA cells were enriched using FACS. Blood was collected in EDTA tubes and processed within 24 hours, with PBMCs isolated through density gradient centrifugation. PBMCs intended for TCR sequencing were cryopreserved in liquid nitrogen and thawed later in a water bath at 37 degrees C. Purity of sorted or isolated CD4+, CD8+ and CD8+ TEMRA cells was at least 90%.

The TCR sequence derives from a human donor with Susac syndrome. The receptor chain draws on TRBV27 and TRBJ1-6, with the D gene uncertain. What was sequenced was CD4+ T cells from PBMCs. The CDR3 protein: CASRVYVGSRNSPLHF. The base sequence is TGTGCCAGCAGAGTATACGTGGGGTCCCGGAATTCACCCCTCCACTTT.